The sample holds a few counts of the clone carrying this T cell receptor (beta chain). What it binds is unknown. The treatment denotes: some 20 received Ad26.COV2.S at low or high dose, single or two shots; about 5 received placebo; per-sample allocation not given. Samples were taken on day 63 after the first vaccine or placebo injection. Produced via immunoSEQ multiplex PCR; TCRdb's table is partial and in-frame only. The sample records about 280,000 clones, 70% to 90% being singletons. These data are taken from a study of Ad26.COV2.S vaccination and SARS-CoV-2 variants. Broader study findings: For non-spike TCRs, breadth in vaccine recipients resembled that in placebo recipients.

Sequencing used peripheral blood, obtained in a trial of Ad26.COV2.S vaccine versus placebo. The TCR comes from a person between 18 and 65 years old who received the Ad26.COV2.S COVID-19 vaccine or a placebo.

CDR3 residues: CASSPAAGGPYEQYF. The CDR3 region has the DNA TGCGCCAGCAGCCCCGCGGCGGGGGGACCCTACGAGCAGTACTTC. This rearrangement joins TRBV4-3 to TRBJ2-7, with 8 bases matching TRBD2. V shed 4 bases, J shed 2 bases, and the junction held 7 bases outside the gene matches. This CDR3 contains 15 residues. Germline CDR1 and CDR2: LGHNA and YSLEER.